This T cell receptor (beta chain) was captured in a study of blood T cell repertoires in COVID-19. Across the whole study: Material from acute and convalescent COVID-19 was sourced from the United States, Italy and Spain. Sources were T cells, B-cell-depleted T cells, or PBMCs; the material itself was cDNA or gDNA.

Original processing notes: Reference gene primer amplification gave estimated nucleated cell counts. Assay used: immunoSEQ multiplex PCR; TCRdb lists only in-frame clones, some missing. From that table come the V and J calls and clone size; the DNA was used to work out D and trimming. The sample yields around 28,000 clones, 87% seen once. The junction had 3 bases not matched to a gene; V was cut back by 0 bases and J by 4 bases. The length of the CDR3 is 15 residues. CDR1 LGHNA and CDR2 YNFKEQ come from the germline V gene. This sequence was found in a human donor in a cohort sampled during active COVID-19. The chain links TRBV4-2 to TRBJ2-5, with 9 bases matching TRBD2. The sequenced material came from peripheral blood. The CDR3 DNA is TGTGCCAGCAGCCAAGATCTAGCGGGGACAGAGACCCAGTACTTC. Its protein product is CASSQDLAGTETQYF.